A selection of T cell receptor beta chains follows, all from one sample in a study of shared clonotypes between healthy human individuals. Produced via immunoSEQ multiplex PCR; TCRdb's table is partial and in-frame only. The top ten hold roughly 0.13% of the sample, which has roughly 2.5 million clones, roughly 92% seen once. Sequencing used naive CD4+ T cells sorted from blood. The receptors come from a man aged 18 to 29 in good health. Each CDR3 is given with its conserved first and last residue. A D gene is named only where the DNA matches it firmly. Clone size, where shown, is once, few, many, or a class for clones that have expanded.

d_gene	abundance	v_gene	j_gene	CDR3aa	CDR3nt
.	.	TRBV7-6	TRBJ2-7	CASSLDTLSYEQYF	TGTGCCAGCAGCTTAGATACACTCTCCTACGAGCAGTACTTC
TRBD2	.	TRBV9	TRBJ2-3	CASSVRLASDTQYF	TGTGCCAGCAGCGTCCGACTAGCAAGTGACACGCAGTATTTT
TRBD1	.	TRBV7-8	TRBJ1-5	CASSQDRDNQPQHF	TGTGCCAGCAGCCAGGACAGGGACAATCAGCCCCAGCATTTT
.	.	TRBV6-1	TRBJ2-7	CASSGRAPPYEQYF	TGTGCCAGCAGTGGCAGGGCTCCCCCCTACGAGCAGTACTTC
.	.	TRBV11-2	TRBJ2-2	CASSLEGQFTGELFF	TGTGCCAGCAGCTTAGAAGGACAGTTCACCGGGGAGCTGTTTTTT
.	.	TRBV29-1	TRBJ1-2	CSVGSGTLNYGYTF	TGCAGCGTGGGATCCGGGACATTAAACTATGGCTACACCTTC
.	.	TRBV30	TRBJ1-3	CAWSVNGNTIYF	TGTGCCTGGAGTGTAAATGGAAACACCATATATTTT
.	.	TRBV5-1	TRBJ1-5	CASSLGGRGSNQPQHF	TGCGCCAGCAGCTTGGGGGGGCGTGGAAGCAATCAGCCCCAGCATTTT
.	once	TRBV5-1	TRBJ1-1	CASSAAGLRPEAFF	TGCGCCAGCAGCGCGGCGGGCCTGCGCCCTGAAGCTTTCTTT
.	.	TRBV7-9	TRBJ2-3	CASASRDTQYF	TGTGCCAGCGCTAGCAGGGATACGCAGTATTTT
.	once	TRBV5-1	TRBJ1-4	CASSLEAVENEKLFF	TGCGCCAGCAGCTTGGAGGCAGTAGAAAATGAAAAACTGTTTTTT
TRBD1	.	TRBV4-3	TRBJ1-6	CASSQDRTGASSYNSPLHF	TGCGCCAGCAGCCAAGATAGGACAGGGGCCAGCTCCTATAATTCACCCCTCCACTTT
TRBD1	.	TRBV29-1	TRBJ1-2	CSGGTAYGYTF	TGCAGCGGCGGGACAGCCTATGGCTACACCTTC
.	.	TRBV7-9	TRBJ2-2	CASSAVRGTGELFF	TGTGCCAGCAGCGCGGTCAGGGGCACCGGGGAGCTGTTTTTT
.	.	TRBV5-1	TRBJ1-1	CASSWGNTEAFF	TGCGCCAGCAGCTGGGGAAACACTGAAGCTTTCTTT
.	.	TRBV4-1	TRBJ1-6	CASSQAGTVYNSPLHF	TGCGCCAGCAGCCAAGCCGGGACTGTCTATAATTCACCCCTCCACTTT
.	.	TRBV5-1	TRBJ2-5	CASRVLQETQYF	TGCGCCAGCCGGGTCCTCCAAGAGACCCAGTACTTC
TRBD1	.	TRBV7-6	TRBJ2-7	CASSQGTGGTYEQYF	TGTGCCAGCAGCCAAGGGACAGGGGGAACCTACGAGCAGTACTTC
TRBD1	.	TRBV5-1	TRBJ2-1	CASSATPGQGTLNEQFF	TGCGCCAGCAGCGCTACACCCGGACAGGGAACCCTCAATGAGCAGTTCTTC
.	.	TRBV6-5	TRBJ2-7	CASSRGGAGEQYF	TGTGCCAGCAGCCGGGGCGGGGCAGGAGAGCAGTACTTC
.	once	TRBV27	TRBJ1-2	CASSLWAPGGTDTNYGYTF	TGTGCCAGCAGTTTATGGGCTCCGGGAGGCACTGATACTAACTATGGCTACACCTTC
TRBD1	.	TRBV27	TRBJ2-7	CASSSTGATSYEQYF	TGTGCCAGCAGTTCAACAGGGGCAACCTCCTACGAGCAGTACTTC
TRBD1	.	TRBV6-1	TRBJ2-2	CASIRTGTTGELFF	TGTGCCAGCATTAGGACAGGGACCACCGGGGAGCTGTTTTTT
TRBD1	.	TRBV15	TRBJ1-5	CATSGQGAPRAQHF	TGTGCCACCAGCGGACAGGGGGCCCCCAGGGCCCAGCATTTT
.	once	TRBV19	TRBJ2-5	CASGDGTLQNF	TGTGCCAGCGGGGACGGGACCCTTCAGAACTTC
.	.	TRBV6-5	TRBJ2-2	CASSYLSTGELFF	TGTGCCAGCAGTTATCTGTCCACCGGGGAGCTGTTTTTT